This TCR beta chain was sequenced in a study of shared clonotypes between healthy human individuals. Notes on the study in general: The represented genetic and exposure-history diversity was limited by the small number of donors.

CDR3 length: 16 residues. V was pared by 3 bases and J by 5 bases, with 8 bases of the junction left unmatched. The germline V gene encodes CDR1 SGHTA and CDR2 FQGNSA. Data came from immunoSEQ multiplex PCR; TCRdb stores just in-frame clones and leaves some out. The sample lists roughly 650,000 clones; approximately 97% were seen once. Free of recent acute infections or vaccinations, the donors were healthy HIV-negative adults. Naive CD45RA+ and memory CD45RA-negative subsets were split from CD4+ cells. On this clone: What it binds is unknown.

Specimen: naive CD4+ T cells sorted from blood. Subset described: CD45RA+ positively selected. This clonotype was obtained from a woman in her 30s in good health. J is TRBJ2-7 and V is TRBV7-2; the match to TRBD2 covers 12 bases. The CDR3 DNA follows: TGTGCCAGCAGCTTTCCTAGCGGGAGGGCAATCCACGAGCAGTACTTC. Protein: CASSFPSGRAIHEQYF.